A selection of T cell receptor beta chains follows, all from one sample in a study of beta chain bispecific antibodies for T cell cancers. Their antigens remain unidentified. TCRdb reprocessed the 5' RACE reads via MiXCR and lists one record per CDR3 protein. Of tens of thousands of distinct CDR3 sequences listed, over 2% are singletons. Sequencing was performed on healthy donor T cells cultured with leukemia cells. The receptors come from a human donor in good health. Some clones in this sample may be carry-over from other donors' samples. The CDR3 runs from the conserved cysteine through the conserved F or W. The D gene is left open where the match is weak. Where a row states a size, it is once, few, many or the class of an expanded clone; other rows omit it.

size: many; D: TRBD1; V: TRBV5-1; J: TRBJ2-2; CDR3: CASSTTTGVNTGELFF; DNA: TGCGCCAGCAGCACGACCACAGGGGTTAACACCGGGGAGCTGTTTTTT
size: many; D: .; V: TRBV20-1; J: TRBJ1-5; CDR3: CSAREGGAPNQPQHF; DNA: TGCAGTGCTAGGGAAGGAGGGGCCCCCAATCAGCCCCAGCATTTT
size: many; D: .; V: TRBV28; J: TRBJ2-1; CDR3: CASSLADTKYNEQFF; DNA: TGTGCCAGCAGTTTAGCAGACACGAAGTACAATGAGCAGTTCTTC
size: many; D: .; V: TRBV20-1; J: TRBJ2-2; CDR3: CSARSRSETGELFF; DNA: TGCAGTGCTAGATCTCGAAGTGAGACCGGGGAGCTGTTTTTT
size: few; D: .; V: TRBV27; J: TRBJ2-7; CDR3: CASSLGAGPSYEQYF; DNA: TGTGCCAGCAGTTTAGGGGCGGGTCCCTCCTACGAGCAGTACTTC
size: many; D: .; V: TRBV4-1; J: TRBJ2-5; CDR3: CASSRIDSQETQYF; DNA: TGCGCCAGCAGCCGAATCGACAGCCAAGAGACCCAGTACTTC
size: medium-sized; D: .; V: TRBV12-3/TRBV12-4; J: TRBJ2-6; CDR3: CASSSDQGPGANVLTF; DNA: TGTGCCAGCAGTTCCGATCAGGGGCCCGGGGCCAACGTCCTGACTTTC
size: many; D: .; V: TRBV3-1; J: TRBJ2-1; CDR3: CASSQGGIDNEQFF; DNA: TGTGCCAGCAGCCAAGGAGGCATAGACAATGAGCAGTTCTTC
size: many; D: .; V: TRBV10-3; J: TRBJ2-1; CDR3: CAISMRVDNEQFF; DNA: TGTGCCATCAGTATGAGGGTAGACAATGAGCAGTTCTTC
size: many; D: .; V: TRBV6-6; J: TRBJ1-5; CDR3: CASSYPAESNQPQHF; DNA: TGTGCCAGCAGTTACCCGGCGGAAAGCAATCAGCCCCAGCATTTT
size: many; D: .; V: TRBV3-1; J: TRBJ2-7; CDR3: CASSHVKAGASYEQYF; DNA: TGTGCCAGCAGCCATGTTAAGGCAGGGGCTTCCTACGAGCAGTACTTC
size: many; D: .; V: TRBV5-1; J: TRBJ1-2; CDR3: CASSSGTGSVGYTF; DNA: TGCGCCAGCAGCTCGGGTACAGGGAGCGTCGGCTACACCTTC
size: many; D: TRBD1; V: TRBV25-1; J: TRBJ1-4; CDR3: CASRVDRHDEKLFF; DNA: TGTGCCAGCAGGGTGGACAGGCACGATGAAAAACTGTTTTTT
size: many; D: .; V: TRBV28; J: TRBJ1-1; CDR3: CATQTNQGPRGAFF; DNA: TGTGCCACCCAGACCAACCAGGGACCCCGGGGAGCTTTCTTT
size: few; D: TRBD1; V: TRBV19; J: TRBJ1-1; CDR3: CASSITGTGGEAFF; DNA: TGTGCCAGTAGTATAACCGGGACAGGGGGTGAAGCTTTCTTT
size: few; D: TRBD1; V: TRBV6-1; J: TRBJ1-1; CDR3: CASIRGQAEAFF; DNA: TGTGCCAGCATTAGAGGACAGGCAGAAGCTTTCTTT
size: many; D: .; V: TRBV6-5; J: TRBJ2-5; CDR3: CASSSAGGEGETQYF; DNA: TGTGCCAGCAGTTCCGCAGGGGGGGAAGGGGAGACCCAGTACTTC
size: many; D: .; V: TRBV27; J: TRBJ2-3; CDR3: CASSLSGGPSTDTQYF; DNA: TGTGCCAGCAGTTTATCCGGGGGGCCCAGCACAGATACGCAGTATTTT
size: many; D: TRBD2; V: TRBV28; J: TRBJ2-3; CDR3: CASSPHSGGPPDTQYF; DNA: TGTGCCAGCAGCCCCCATTCGGGGGGGCCTCCGGATACGCAGTATTTT
size: few; D: .; V: TRBV19; J: TRBJ2-2; CDR3: CASSIRGVHTGELFF; DNA: TGTGCCAGTAGTATACGAGGGGTACACACCGGGGAGCTGTTTTTT
size: many; D: .; V: TRBV11-2; J: TRBJ1-1; CDR3: CASSLVPASDNTEAFF; DNA: TGTGCCAGCAGCTTAGTCCCGGCCAGCGACAACACTGAAGCTTTCTTT
size: many; D: TRBD1; V: TRBV20-1; J: TRBJ1-2; CDR3: CSAHGTGDFYGYTF; DNA: TGCAGTGCCCACGGGACAGGGGACTTCTATGGCTACACCTTC
size: few; D: TRBD1; V: TRBV18; J: TRBJ2-7; CDR3: CASSPDRASTYEQYF; DNA: TGTGCCAGCTCACCGGACAGGGCTAGTACCTACGAGCAGTACTTC
size: many; D: TRBD2; V: TRBV2; J: TRBJ2-7; CDR3: CASSEPLGAGEQYF; DNA: TGTGCCAGCAGTGAACCCCTGGGAGCGGGAGAGCAGTACTTC
size: many; D: .; V: TRBV20-1; J: TRBJ2-3; CDR3: CSARGFGSGSTDTQYF; DNA: TGCAGTGCTAGAGGGTTCGGTAGCGGAAGCACAGATACGCAGTATTTT
size: many; D: .; V: TRBV15; J: TRBJ1-3; CDR3: CATSSYSRSGNTIYF; DNA: TGTGCCACCAGCAGCTACTCCCGCTCTGGAAACACCATATATTTT
size: many; D: TRBD1; V: TRBV5-1; J: TRBJ2-7; CDR3: CASSPGGDRGYEQYF; DNA: TGCGCCAGCAGCCCTGGGGGGGACAGGGGCTACGAGCAGTACTTC
size: many; D: TRBD1; V: TRBV4-1; J: TRBJ2-7; CDR3: CASSPGQAGYEQYF; DNA: TGCGCCAGCAGCCCAGGACAGGCAGGCTACGAGCAGTACTTC
size: many; D: TRBD1; V: TRBV7-9; J: TRBJ1-1; CDR3: CASSFGQGAEAFF; DNA: TGTGCCAGCAGCTTCGGACAGGGGGCTGAAGCTTTCTTT
size: many; D: .; V: TRBV28; J: TRBJ1-1; CDR3: CASSSPGVLGTEAFF; DNA: TGTGCCAGCAGTTCCCCAGGGGTCCTAGGAACTGAAGCTTTCTTT
size: many; D: .; V: TRBV6-5; J: TRBJ1-1; CDR3: CASSYSPRNTEAFF; DNA: TGTGCCAGCAGTTACAGTCCGAGGAACACTGAAGCTTTCTTT
size: many; D: .; V: TRBV19; J: TRBJ1-5; CDR3: CASSPYRDIINQPQHF; DNA: TGTGCCAGTAGTCCCTACAGGGACATTATCAATCAGCCCCAGCATTTT
size: .; D: TRBD2; V: TRBV10-3; J: TRBJ2-3; CDR3: CAISEGGDSTDTQYF; DNA: TGTGCCATCAGTGAGGGGGGGGATAGCACAGATACGCAGTATTTT
size: .; D: TRBD1; V: TRBV9; J: TRBJ1-2; CDR3: CASTKTGDYGYTF; DNA: TGTGCCAGCACCAAAACAGGGGACTATGGCTACACCTTC
size: few; D: TRBD1; V: TRBV18; J: TRBJ1-1; CDR3: CASSLRQGSSGEAFF; DNA: TGTGCCAGCTCACTTAGACAGGGTTCATCCGGTGAAGCTTTCTTT
size: .; D: TRBD2; V: TRBV15; J: TRBJ2-5; CDR3: CATSTVETSGGQETQYF; DNA: TGTGCCACCAGCACCGTTGAGACTAGCGGGGGTCAAGAGACCCAGTACTTC
size: few; D: TRBD2; V: TRBV19; J: TRBJ2-7; CDR3: CASSMAGGDHEQYF; DNA: TGTGCCAGTAGTATGGCGGGGGGGGACCACGAGCAGTACTTC
size: .; D: .; V: TRBV24-1; J: TRBJ2-1; CDR3: CATSDSRYNEQFF; DNA: TGTGCCACCAGTGATTCCCGATACAATGAGCAGTTCTTC
size: many; D: TRBD1; V: TRBV7-9; J: TRBJ1-4; CDR3: CASRTTRGSDEKLFF; DNA: TGTGCCAGCAGAACCACCAGGGGGTCGGATGAAAAACTGTTTTTT
size: many; D: .; V: TRBV5-1; J: TRBJ2-1; CDR3: CASSLYSVLEQLF; DNA: TGCGCCAGCAGCTTGTATTCAGTCCTTGAGCAGCTCTTC
size: many; D: TRBD2; V: TRBV18; J: TRBJ2-1; CDR3: CASSPPGLAVSEQFF; DNA: TGTGCCAGCTCACCTCCGGGACTAGCCGTCTCTGAGCAGTTCTTC
size: .; D: .; V: TRBV29-1; J: TRBJ2-1; CDR3: CSVELGRGSGEQFF; DNA: TGCAGCGTTGAACTGGGCAGGGGTTCGGGTGAGCAGTTCTTC
size: many; D: .; V: TRBV7-3; J: TRBJ1-3; CDR3: CATPGTGPSGNTIYF; DNA: TGTGCCACCCCGGGGACTGGGCCTTCTGGAAACACCATATATTTT
size: .; D: TRBD1; V: TRBV7-2; J: TRBJ2-5; CDR3: CASSYTGAMETQYF; DNA: TGTGCCAGCAGCTATACAGGGGCGATGGAGACCCAGTACTTC
size: .; D: .; V: TRBV11-2; J: TRBJ1-2; CDR3: CASSSPGANGYTF; DNA: TGTGCCAGCAGCTCCCCCGGGGCGAATGGCTACACCTTC
size: many; D: .; V: TRBV5-1; J: TRBJ1-3; CDR3: CATTPPRNTIYF; DNA: TGCGCCACCACGCCACCACGAAACACCATATATTTT
size: many; D: .; V: TRBV6-1; J: TRBJ2-7; CDR3: CASSDLVQSYEQYF; DNA: TGTGCCAGCAGTGATCTCGTACAGTCCTACGAGCAGTACTTC
size: .; D: .; V: TRBV3-1; J: TRBJ2-7; CDR3: CASSKGPRGAYEQYF; DNA: TGTGCCAGCAGCAAGGGACCCAGGGGAGCGTACGAGCAGTACTTC
size: many; D: TRBD1; V: TRBV3-1; J: TRBJ1-1; CDR3: CASSQLTGGDTEAFF; DNA: TGTGCCAGCAGCCAATTGACAGGGGGAGACACTGAAGCTTTCTTT
size: many; D: .; V: TRBV27; J: TRBJ2-5; CDR3: CASSPRPRMGTQYF; DNA: TGTGCCAGCAGTCCGAGGCCCCGGATGGGGACCCAGTACTTC
size: many; D: .; V: TRBV27; J: TRBJ2-7; CDR3: CASSYMGTYEQYF; DNA: TGTGCCAGCAGTTATATGGGGACCTACGAGCAGTACTTC
size: medium-sized; D: .; V: TRBV5-1; J: TRBJ1-1; CDR3: CASSLAGLWGTEAFF; DNA: TGCGCCAGCAGCTTGGCCGGCCTTTGGGGGACTGAAGCTTTCTTT
size: many; D: TRBD2; V: TRBV15; J: TRBJ2-1; CDR3: CATTSGGEQFF; DNA: TGTGCCACCACCTCCGGGGGGGAGCAGTTCTTC
size: many; D: .; V: TRBV7-3; J: TRBJ2-3; CDR3: CASSFLSVTTDTQYF; DNA: TGTGCCAGCAGCTTTCTGAGCGTTACCACAGATACGCAGTATTTT
size: many; D: .; V: TRBV11-2; J: TRBJ2-3; CDR3: CASSTITDTQYF; DNA: TGTGCCAGCAGTACAATCACAGATACGCAGTATTTT